These T cell receptor beta chains were read from a single sample in a study of blood T cell repertoires in COVID-19. TCRdb's table, derived via immunoSEQ multiplex PCR, lists solely in-frame clones and lacks some. The sample has hundreds of thousands of clones; 80% are singletons. Specimen: PBMCs or T cells enriched from blood (not recorded which). The receptors here all came from a woman between 40 and 55 years old with acute COVID-19. Both conserved end residues are trimmed from each CDR3.

J,V,CDR3
TRBJ2-7,TRBV4-3,ASSRNGGEQY
TRBJ1-3,TRBV19,ASSISWTDGNTIY
TRBJ1-2,TRBV6-5,ASRFLRRDDYGYT
TRBJ1-3,TRBV6-6,ASSYSTPRGNTIY
TRBJ2-3,TRBV11-3,ASSLGGRDTDTQY
TRBJ1-3,TRBV18,ASSPDRGRSGNTIY
TRBJ2-3,TRBV6-2/TRBV6-3,ASSYNRLASTDTQY
TRBJ1-2,TRBV28,ASSRFWEGGYGYT
TRBJ1-5,TRBV12-3/TRBV12-4,ASSFEVYQPQH
TRBJ2-2,TRBV4-2,ASSLGTGTTGELF
TRBJ2-1,TRBV28,ASSLYWRVSGSSYNEQF
TRBJ2-3,TRBV6-4,ASSVVVSDTQY
TRBJ1-1,TRBV4-3,ASSQGQGEHF
TRBJ2-1,TRBV3-1/TRBV3-2,ASSQVARSYNEQF
TRBJ2-7,TRBV7-9,ASSLGGNSAEQY
TRBJ1-1,TRBV28,ASSSNRGPAF
TRBJ1-1,TRBV7-9,ASSPRQRNTEAF
TRBJ1-1,TRBV24-1,ATSDGQAARAEAF
TRBJ1-4,TRBV15,ATSRQLQGATNEKLF
TRBJ2-3,TRBV29-1,SVGGLADRDTQY
TRBJ1-1,TRBV30,AWTNPPAVAF
TRBJ2-6,TRBV5-5,ASSLLAGANVLT
TRBJ1-2,TRBV4-1,ASSQDIQAYGYT
TRBJ1-1,TRBV2,ASSSGMNTEAF
TRBJ1-2,TRBV10-3,AISSDSYGYT
TRBJ2-5,TRBV3-1/TRBV3-2,ASSQDRERQTQY
TRBJ2-1,TRBV9,ASSPRGGNSYNEQF
TRBJ1-5,TRBV28,ASRSDQPQH
TRBJ1-2,TRBV6-5,ASRDTGGSNYGYT
TRBJ1-1,TRBV9,ASRGGNTEAF
TRBJ1-5,TRBV6-5,ASSPTGGYQPQH
TRBJ2-1,TRBV6-2/TRBV6-3,ASSYSGLAEYNEQF
TRBJ1-1,TRBV19,ASQRDRAGTEAF
TRBJ2-3,TRBV10-3,AISEQQTDTQY
TRBJ1-2,TRBV4-2,ASSQTDRPGYT
TRBJ2-1,TRBV4-1,ASSPRDRALAGAYNEQF
TRBJ1-6,TRBV18,ASSPLGTGDNSPLH
TRBJ1-1,TRBV27,ASSLTFRGTEAF
TRBJ1-4,TRBV15,ATSTDRDFEKLF
TRBJ1-2,TRBV30,AWSVANRRNLYGYT
TRBJ2-6,TRBV14,ASSPFRGPGANVLT
TRBJ2-3,TRBV29-1,SVRRDNTDTQY
TRBJ1-2,TRBV11-2,ASSSNPRDRVYGYT
TRBJ1-2,TRBV6-5,ASSYGGIDYT
TRBJ2-1,TRBV2,ASRERGPEQF
TRBJ1-2,TRBV30,AWFPGQGANGYT
TRBJ1-3,TRBV30,AWSWGRPSSGNTIY
TRBJ1-2,TRBV19,ASSIGRANYGYT
TRBJ1-1,TRBV11-2,ASSTLGGSRGTEAF
TRBJ2-1,TRBV7-2,ASSWGGVSYNEQF
TRBJ2-7,TRBV30,AWSLGISYEQY
TRBJ2-7,TRBV9,ASSVDHNYEQY
TRBJ2-1,TRBV5-8,ASSWAEQF
TRBJ2-7,TRBV21-1,DQHLPPGVTYEQY
TRBJ2-1,TRBV11-1,ASSSPLAQTYNEQF